This section outlines one T cell receptor beta chain sequence together with its context. Its antigen is not identified. This entry is derived from a study of cytomegalovirus exposure and HLA in healthy donors. Repertoires were generated with immunoSEQ multiplex PCR, while TCRdb's copy carries only in-frame clones and drops some. The table records roughly 250,000 clones, around 89% of them present only once. This CDR3 contains 14 residues. Germline values: CDR1 KGHSH, CDR2 LQKENI. Trimming stripped 2 bases from V and 10 bases from J, with 17 bases between. The donors were part of the roughly 130-subject validation cohort, which stood apart from the roughly 700-subject first cohort. Study-level points and caveats: Associated with cytomegalovirus, according to the listing, were some 150 TCR beta chains. In the 120 or so validation repertoires, just under 95% of cluster scores exceeded 0, per a later analysis.

The TCR comes from a woman between 18 and 29 years old in good health and CMV-seronegative. The chain employs TRBV18 and TRBJ1-2; tentative D call: TRBD1 (5 bases). Sequencing used PBMCs. CDR3 loop: CASSPYGDSLNYTF. Here the CDR3 DNA reads TGTGCCAGCTCACCATACGGGGACTCACTTAACTACACCTTC.